This record concerns one TCR beta chain sequence. Its antigen is undetermined. This entry comes from a study of STAT3 mutations in large granular lymphocyte leukemia. Study conclusions and caveats: Every T-cell large granular lymphocyte leukemia patient had at least one immunodominant TCR beta clonotype. Persisting codominant clonotypes may have hidden a small pathogenic clone. In several patients, dominant TCR clone burden exceeded STAT3 mutant burden. Samples missed the first appearance of the clone.

Average productive template count per sample was 40,000 to 45,000. Using immunoSEQ multiplex PCR, the repertoire was profiled, and TCRdb retains in-frame clones only, with some absent. Of more than 4,500 clones in the sample, roughly 80% were seen once. J gave up 5 bases and V 6 bases, and 16 bases lay outside the gene matches. This CDR3 contains 16 residues. Germline loops: CDR1 MDHEN, CDR2 SYDVKM. Sequencing was done on a sample of peripheral blood mononuclear cells. The chain uses TRBV28 and TRBJ2-7; 7 nucleotides line up with TRBD2. This clonotype originated in a man between 35 and 55 years old with T-cell large granular lymphocyte leukemia. Some clones in this sample may be carry-over from other donors' samples. CDR3 sequence (DNA): TGTGCCAGCAGATCAGCCGGGGCGGGAGCGGGCCACGAGCAGTACTTC. Encoded protein: CASRSAGAGAGHEQYF.